A selection of T cell receptor beta chains follows, all from one sample in a study of T cells in Graves' hyperthyroidism and ophthalmopathy. TCRdb processed the multiplex PCR reads anew with MiXCR; each CDR3 protein has one entry. This sample has some 650,000 distinct CDR3 sequences, with about 16% found just once. Sequencing was carried out using blood. The receptors here all came from a woman in her forties with Graves' ophthalmopathy. Both conserved end residues are part of each CDR3. A D gene is named only where the DNA matches it firmly. The size entry is marked missing in some rows and otherwise reads once, few, many or a size class.

j_call: TRBJ2-1; clone_size: .; d_call: .; v_call: TRBV6-6; cdr3_nt: TGTGCCAGCAGTTCCTCTCGTAAGGAGGTTGAGCAGTTCTTC; cdr3_aa: CASSSSRKEVEQFF
j_call: TRBJ2-3; clone_size: .; d_call: .; v_call: TRBV2; cdr3_nt: TGTGCCAGCAACCCGAGGAGGGATACGCAGTATTTT; cdr3_aa: CASNPRRDTQYF
j_call: TRBJ2-3; clone_size: many; d_call: .; v_call: TRBV9; cdr3_nt: TGTGCCAGCAGCGTAGAGCGTCTTAGCACAGATACGCAGTATTTT; cdr3_aa: CASSVERLSTDTQYF
j_call: TRBJ1-2; clone_size: few; d_call: .; v_call: TRBV20-1; cdr3_nt: TGCAGTGCTCTGGACGGAGTTACCTATGGCTACACCTTC; cdr3_aa: CSALDGVTYGYTF
j_call: TRBJ2-1; clone_size: many; d_call: .; v_call: TRBV27; cdr3_nt: TGTGCCAGCAGTTTAGGCTTGAAGCAGTTCTTC; cdr3_aa: CASSLGLKQFF
j_call: TRBJ2-2; clone_size: few; d_call: .; v_call: TRBV24-1; cdr3_nt: TGTGCCACCAGGGACAGCTGGACCGGGGAGCTGTTTTTT; cdr3_aa: CATRDSWTGELFF
j_call: TRBJ1-1; clone_size: .; d_call: .; v_call: TRBV20-1; cdr3_nt: TGCAGTGCCCACCGACGCCCTTTCACTGAAGCTTTCTTT; cdr3_aa: CSAHRRPFTEAFF
j_call: TRBJ2-1; clone_size: many; d_call: TRBD2; v_call: TRBV7-9; cdr3_nt: TGTGCCAGCACCGCCCCGTTAGCGGGACTCAATGAGCAGTTCTTC; cdr3_aa: CASTAPLAGLNEQFF
j_call: TRBJ2-1; clone_size: .; d_call: TRBD2; v_call: TRBV29-1; cdr3_nt: TGCAGCGTTGTACTACTAGCGGGGATTTACAATGAGCAGTTCTTC; cdr3_aa: CSVVLLAGIYNEQFF
j_call: TRBJ1-5; clone_size: .; d_call: TRBD1; v_call: TRBV5-1; cdr3_nt: TGCGCCAGCAGCTATGGGACAGGGGGCAAGGGTCAGCCCCAGCATTTT; cdr3_aa: CASSYGTGGKGQPQHF
j_call: TRBJ2-1; clone_size: many; d_call: TRBD1; v_call: TRBV7-9; cdr3_nt: TGTGCCAGCAGCCCAGGACAGGGTGACAATGAGCAGTTCTTC; cdr3_aa: CASSPGQGDNEQFF
j_call: TRBJ1-6; clone_size: .; d_call: .; v_call: TRBV6-1; cdr3_nt: TGTGCCAGCAGGGGGCCAGGGGTTTGGTCACCCCTCCACTTT; cdr3_aa: CASRGPGVWSPLHF
j_call: TRBJ1-5; clone_size: .; d_call: .; v_call: TRBV6-1; cdr3_nt: TGTGCCAGCAGTGAGCTAGATTACAATCAGCCCCAGCATTTT; cdr3_aa: CASSELDYNQPQHF
j_call: TRBJ2-3; clone_size: .; d_call: .; v_call: TRBV7-8; cdr3_nt: TGTGCCAGCAGCTTAGGTACTCCCGGGACGGGAACAGATGCGCAGTATTTT; cdr3_aa: CASSLGTPGTGTDAQYF
j_call: TRBJ2-3; clone_size: many; d_call: TRBD1; v_call: TRBV5-1; cdr3_nt: TGCGCCAGCACCCCAGCCAGGGGGCCCCCCACAGATACGCAGTATTTT; cdr3_aa: CASTPARGPPTDTQYF
j_call: TRBJ2-1; clone_size: .; d_call: TRBD2; v_call: TRBV20-1; cdr3_nt: TGCAGTGCTAGGCTAGCGGGGCCTCCCTACAATGAGCAGTTCTTC; cdr3_aa: CSARLAGPPYNEQFF
j_call: TRBJ2-5; clone_size: many; d_call: .; v_call: TRBV28; cdr3_nt: TGTGCCAGCAGTGGCGGTGGGAGGGGGCAAGAGACCCAGTACTTC; cdr3_aa: CASSGGGRGQETQYF
j_call: TRBJ2-7; clone_size: .; d_call: TRBD1; v_call: TRBV6-1; cdr3_nt: TGTGCCAGCAGTCGCTCTGCGACAGGGGTTTCCGAGCAGTACTTC; cdr3_aa: CASSRSATGVSEQYF
j_call: TRBJ2-3; clone_size: many; d_call: .; v_call: TRBV3-1; cdr3_nt: TGTGCCACCTCAGCGGGACACTATAGCACAGATACGCAGTATTTT; cdr3_aa: CATSAGHYSTDTQYF
j_call: TRBJ1-5; clone_size: many; d_call: TRBD1; v_call: TRBV6-1; cdr3_nt: TGTGCCAGCGTTGGGGACAGCACACAGCCCCAGCATTTT; cdr3_aa: CASVGDSTQPQHF
j_call: TRBJ2-1; clone_size: .; d_call: TRBD2; v_call: TRBV20-1; cdr3_nt: TGCAGTGCTTCGAACCAACGCGGACTAGCGGGAGTTAGTGAGCAGTTCTTC; cdr3_aa: CSASNQRGLAGVSEQFF
j_call: TRBJ2-3; clone_size: many; d_call: .; v_call: TRBV2; cdr3_nt: TGTGCCAGAAGGGACTTCGCCACAGATACGCAGTATTTT; cdr3_aa: CARRDFATDTQYF
j_call: TRBJ1-5; clone_size: .; d_call: .; v_call: TRBV5-6; cdr3_nt: TGTGCCAGCAGCTTGGGGTCTGGGCCCCAGCATTTT; cdr3_aa: CASSLGSGPQHF
j_call: TRBJ2-2; clone_size: few; d_call: .; v_call: TRBV5-1; cdr3_nt: TGCGCCAGCAGCTTGTCCGCAGGAGACACCGGGGAGCTGTTTTTT; cdr3_aa: CASSLSAGDTGELFF
j_call: TRBJ2-1; clone_size: once; d_call: TRBD2; v_call: TRBV18; cdr3_nt: TGTGCCAGCTCACCACCTAGCGGGGAGTTATCCTACAATGAGCAGTTCTTC; cdr3_aa: CASSPPSGELSYNEQFF
j_call: TRBJ1-2; clone_size: many; d_call: TRBD1; v_call: TRBV20-1; cdr3_nt: TGCAGTGCTAGAGTCCCAGGGGGCGGCTATGGCTACACCTTC; cdr3_aa: CSARVPGGGYGYTF
j_call: TRBJ2-1; clone_size: .; d_call: TRBD2; v_call: TRBV15; cdr3_nt: TGTGCCACCAGCAGAGACAGGAGCGGGGGTTACAATGAGCAGTTCTTC; cdr3_aa: CATSRDRSGGYNEQFF
j_call: TRBJ2-3; clone_size: .; d_call: TRBD2; v_call: TRBV11-2; cdr3_nt: TGTGCCAGCAGCATGCTACGGGGGGACACAGATACGCAGTATTTT; cdr3_aa: CASSMLRGDTDTQYF
j_call: TRBJ2-1; clone_size: many; d_call: TRBD2; v_call: TRBV11-2; cdr3_nt: TGTGCCAGCACCCCCCCGGGAGGGAGCTCCTACAATGAGCAGTTCTTC; cdr3_aa: CASTPPGGSSYNEQFF
j_call: TRBJ2-7; clone_size: .; d_call: .; v_call: TRBV14; cdr3_nt: TGTGCCAGCAGTCGGGACCTCCTCTCCTACGAGCAGTACTTC; cdr3_aa: CASSRDLLSYEQYF
j_call: TRBJ2-3; clone_size: few; d_call: TRBD2; v_call: TRBV20-1; cdr3_nt: TGCAGTGCTAGATTTCCCACCGGGACTAGCGGAACTAGCACAGATACGCAGTATTTT; cdr3_aa: CSARFPTGTSGTSTDTQYF
j_call: TRBJ2-4; clone_size: few; d_call: TRBD2; v_call: TRBV14; cdr3_nt: TGTGCCAGCAGCCAAGACTCCGGGACTATAGCCAAAAACATTCAGTACTTC; cdr3_aa: CASSQDSGTIAKNIQYF